Below are 24 T cell receptor beta chains sequenced from a single sample in a study of OX40 agonist ivuxolimab in advanced cancers. Library prep was done by the immunoSEQ multiplex PCR assay. TCRdb retrieved this table from immuneACCESS and kept in-frame rearrangements only. Not all clones are present; in checked studies, unresolved V genes account for under half, and no reason is known for the remainder. Recorded for this sample are 45,000 to 50,000 clones; around nine tenths of them occurred a single time. The ten largest make up about 48% of the sample. The specimen was CD4+ or CD8+ T cells sorted from blood, collected in a trial of the OX40 agonist ivuxolimab. Every receptor here comes from an adult with an advanced solid tumor such as melanoma, head and neck, liver or kidney cancer.

The chain employs TRBV2 and TRBJ2-7, with a possible D match to TRBD2 (7 bases). The CDR3 spans 13 residues. Trimming cost V 8 bases and J 2 bases, with 13 bases left between them. CDR1 and CDR2 from the germline V gene are SNHLY and FYNNEI. The CDR3 here is CASGWGGPYEQYF. Here the CDR3 DNA reads TGTGCCAGCGGCTGGGGGGGCCCCTACGAGCAGTACTTC.

The rearrangement links TRBV7-9 to TRBJ1-2; TRBD1 is a possible D gene (5 bases). CDR3 length: 14 residues. Per germline, CDR1 SEHNR and CDR2 FQNEAQ (reference sequence). Trimming removed 2 bases at V and 5 bases at J, with 12 bases between. CDR3 loop: CASSLRGEGYGYTF. CDR3 coding DNA: TGTGCCAGCAGCTTACGAGGGGAGGGTTATGGCTACACCTTC. Looking up the rest from reference TRBV7-9 and TRBJ1-2 gives the full variable domain: DTGVSQNPRHKITKRGQNVTFRCDPISEHNRLYWYRQTLGQGPEFLTYFQNEAQLEKSRLLSDRFSAERPKGSFSTLEIQRTEQGDSAMYLCASSLRGEGYGYTFGSGTRLTVV.

This chain connects TRBV7-2 to TRBJ2-3; no clear D. The CDR3 is 15 amino acids. Trimming stripped 1 base from V and 6 bases from J, with 14 bases between. Germline V CDR1 and CDR2: SGHTA, FQGNSA. The CDR3 sequence is CASSLGIYFSDTQYF. The CDR3 DNA follows: TGTGCCAGCAGCTTAGGCATCTACTTTTCGGATACGCAGTATTTT.

Here the CDR3 reads CASSLEIQGYNEQFF. The DNA for the CDR3 is TGTGCCAGCAGCTTGGAGATACAGGGGTACAATGAGCAGTTCTTC. V usage is TRBV5-4 and J usage is TRBJ2-1; 7 bases align to TRBD1. The CDR3 has 15 amino acids. In germline, CDR1 is SGHNT, CDR2 YYREEE (reference sequence). Losses at the gene ends were 0 bases for V and 4 bases for J; bases not matched to a gene: 4.

The V gene is TRBV9, the J gene TRBJ2-7; 14 positions agree with TRBD2. From germline, CDR1 is SGDLS and CDR2 YYNGEE. J was trimmed by 2 bases and V by 3 bases; bases with no gene match: 4. The length of the CDR3 is 16 residues. CDR3 coding DNA: TGTGCCAGCAGCGCGGGACTAGCGGGAGTGGCCTACGAGCAGTACTTC. Encoded protein: CASSAGLAGVAYEQYF.

The chain has TRBV2 and TRBJ1-4, with TRBD1 identical over 7 bases. The CDR3 consists of 15 residues. Germline V CDR1 and CDR2: SNHLY, FYNNEI. J gave up 8 bases and V 0 bases, and 6 bases lay outside the gene matches. The CDR3 protein is CASSEAGGGREKLFF. CDR3 DNA: TGTGCCAGCAGTGAAGCAGGGGGCGGTAGGGAAAAACTGTTTTTT.

The chain links TRBV28 to TRBJ1-6; the D gene is possibly TRBD1 (5 bases). The CDR3 is 14 amino acids. Trimming stripped 8 bases from V and 7 bases from J, with 15 bases between. CDR1 MDHEN and CDR2 SYDVKM come from the germline V gene. The CDR3 spells CASAEGTGNSPLHF. The CDR3 DNA sequence: TGTGCCAGCGCCGAGGGAACAGGCAATTCACCCCTCCACTTT.

The rearrangement uses TRBV19 and TRBJ2-2, with a weak D call TRBD2 (5 bases). Germline-derived CDR1 and CDR2 are LNHDA and SQIVND (reference sequence). Trimming pared 6 bases from V and 6 bases from J, leaving 17 bases between. The CDR3 covers 15 residues. DNA of the CDR3: TGTGCCAGTAGAAGGATAGCGTCTGGACCCGGGGAGCTGTTTTTT. Translation gives CASRRIASGPGELFF.

The genes are TRBV4-2 and TRBJ1-5; possibly TRBD1 for D (6 bases). Germline CDR1 reads LGHNA; CDR2 reads YNFKEQ. V was clipped by 0 bases and J by 4 bases, with 16 bases between them. CDR3 length: 17 residues. CDR3 in DNA: TGTGCCAGCAGCCAAGATCTAGGGGGGCTAGGAAATCAGCCCCAGCATTTT. Amino acid sequence: CASSQDLGGLGNQPQHF.

The rearrangement uses TRBV5-1 and TRBJ2-1; D might be TRBD1 (5 bases). This CDR3 is built from 15 residues. Germline V gene lookup returns CDR1 SGHRS and CDR2 YFSETQ. V was cut by 5 bases and J by 0 bases, with 12 bases left in between. CDR3 coding DNA: TGCGCCAGCAGTCGCGAGACAGCCTCCTACAATGAGCAGTTCTTC. Amino acid sequence: CASSRETASYNEQFF.

The chain recombines TRBV11-2 with TRBJ1-4, with 9 bases that match TRBD1. Germline trimming cut 4 bases from V and 8 bases from J; bases unmatched to any gene: 8. Per the germline V gene, CDR1 is SGHAT and CDR2 is FQNNGV. The CDR3 is 15 residues long. Here the CDR3 DNA reads TGTGCCAGCAGCTCTCCCGGGACAGGGTACGAAAAACTGTTTTTT. Amino acid sequence: CASSSPGTGYEKLFF.

The J gene is TRBJ2-1, the V gene TRBV11-2; D is possibly TRBD2 (5 bases). The germline V and J ends were trimmed by 1 base and 5 bases, with 9 bases remaining between them. Germline V gene data show CDR1 as SGHAT and CDR2 as FQNNGV. The CDR3 totals 14 residues. CDR3 bases: TGTGCCAGCAGCTTAGTCCGGGGTAACAATGAGCAGTTCTTC. It translates to CASSLVRGNNEQFF. Using reference TRBV11-2 and TRBJ2-1 for the parts outside the CDR3, the full variable domain is EAGVAQSPRYKIIEKRQSVAFWCNPISGHATLYWYQQILGQGPKLLIQFQNNGVVDDSQLPKDRFSAERLKGVDSTLKIQPAKLEDSAVYLCASSLVRGNNEQFFGPGTRLTVL.

The chain uses TRBV19 and TRBJ2-5; the match to TRBD1 covers 10 bases. The assigned J gene may be wrong: the sequence end matches TRBJ2-7 better. This CDR3 is 15 amino acids long. Germline V gene lookup returns CDR1 LNHDA and CDR2 SQIVND (reference sequence). CDR3 sequence reads: CASSRTGTGVYEQYF. The CDR3 DNA reads as TGTGCCAGTAGCAGAACCGGGACAGGGGTCTACGAGCAGTACTTC.

The chain carries TRBV9 and TRBJ2-7; D unclear. From germline, CDR1 is SGDLS and CDR2 YYNGEE. V lost 4 bases to trimming and J lost 2 bases, with 13 bases between them. This CDR3 comprises 14 residues. The CDR3 DNA sequence: TGTGCCAGCAGCCCCCCCGGGTCACCCTACGAGCAGTACTTC. Protein sequence: CASSPPGSPYEQYF.

In DNA, the CDR3 is TGTGCCAGCAGCAACCGGGACAGGTCAAACACTGAAGCTTTCTTT. This codes for CASSNRDRSNTEAFF. The gene calls are TRBV5-8 and TRBJ1-1; 8 bases align to TRBD1. Germline-derived CDR1 and CDR2 are SGHTS and YDEGEE. J gave up 2 bases and V 4 bases, and 7 bases lay outside the gene matches. The CDR3 totals 15 residues.

The chain uses TRBV11-3 and TRBJ2-7, with D maybe TRBD2 (6 bases). The germline gives CDR1 SGHNT, CDR2 YENEEA. The V and J ends lost 5 bases and 2 bases respectively, with 16 bases between them. The CDR3 is made up of 15 amino acids. CDR3 region: CASSQWVAEAYEQYF. DNA of the CDR3: TGTGCCAGCAGCCAGTGGGTAGCGGAGGCCTACGAGCAGTACTTC.

The chain joins TRBV7-3 to TRBJ2-1; D uncertain. The germline gives CDR1 SGHTA, CDR2 FQGTGA. The length of the CDR3 is 13 residues. Trimming took off 3 bases at V and 4 bases at J, with 7 bases between the two ends. The CDR3 loop is CASSFDGYNEQFF. DNA of the CDR3: TGTGCCAGCAGCTTCGACGGATACAATGAGCAGTTCTTC.

The gene calls are TRBV6-5 and TRBJ1-6; D is uncertain. The CDR3 loop spans 13 amino acids. Germline CDR1 MNHEY, CDR2 SVGAGI. V lost 6 bases and J 4 bases, leaving 7 bases between the germline ends. The CDR3 bases are TGTGCCAGCAGGGATCCTTATAATTCACCCCTCCACTTT. This gives the protein CASRDPYNSPLHF.

This chain uses TRBV19 with TRBJ1-1; D call uncertain. Germline V gene data show CDR1 as LNHDA and CDR2 as SQIVND (reference sequence). V was shortened by 2 bases and J by 6 bases, with 10 bases between the two germline ends. The CDR3 runs to 13 residues. Here the CDR3 DNA reads TGTGCCAGTAGTATAAGGGAAGGCTCTGAAGCTTTCTTT. Translating it yields CASSIREGSEAFF.

This chain joins TRBV18 and TRBJ2-7; unclear D gene. CDR1 is KGHSH and CDR2 is LQKENI in the germline V gene. V gave up 3 bases and J gave up 6 bases, with 6 bases separating them. The CDR3 length is 11 residues. CDR3 region: CASSPDVEQYF. For the CDR3, the DNA is TGTGCCAGCTCACCGGACGTCGAGCAGTACTTC. The variable domain in full, with the rest retrieved from reference TRBV18 and TRBJ2-7, is NAGVMQNPRHLVRRRGQEARLRCSPMKGHSHVYWYRQLPEEGLKFMVYLQKENIIDESGMPKERFSAEFPKEGPSILRIQQVVRGDSAAYFCASSPDVEQYFGPGTRLTVT.

The CDR3: CASSQLTGAGNEQFF. As DNA, the CDR3 is TGCGCCAGCAGCCAACTCACAGGGGCAGGGAATGAGCAGTTCTTC. The chain employs TRBV4-1 and TRBJ2-1, with 7 bases identical to TRBD1. V gave up 2 bases and J gave up 7 bases; unmatched junction bases: 8. The CDR3 is made up of 15 amino acids. The germline CDR1 and CDR2 sequences are MGHRA and YSYEKL.

This clone appeared many times. The chain joins TRBV11-3 to TRBJ2-7; TRBD2 agrees at 16 bases. The CDR3 is 18 residues long. Losses at the gene ends were 2 bases for V and 0 bases for J; bases not matched to a gene: 4. The germline V gene encodes CDR1 SGHNT and CDR2 YENEEA. The DNA of the CDR3 is TGTGCCAGCAGCTTACCGGGACTAGCGGGAGGGATCTCCTACGAGCAGTACTTC. It is translated as CASSLPGLAGGISYEQYF.

This clone was counted a single time. V and J are TRBV6-1 and TRBJ2-1; 9 nucleotides match TRBD2. The V segment lost 4 bases and the J segment 5 bases; nucleotides outside the gene matches: 6. CDR1 is MNHNS and CDR2 is SASEGT in the germline V gene. This CDR3 has 15 residues. The CDR3 protein is CASSARVAGDNEQFF. The CDR3 DNA is TGTGCCAGCAGTGCTCGGGTAGCGGGGGACAATGAGCAGTTCTTC.

This rearrangement joins TRBV5-1 to TRBJ2-5, with TRBD1 matching over 10 bases. Germline CDR1 is SGHRS and CDR2 is YFSETQ. The junction had 3 bases not matched to a gene; V was cut back by 0 bases and J by 4 bases. This CDR3 region has 15 residues. The CDR3, as DNA: TGCGCCAGCAGCTTGGCGGGACAGGGGTTAGAGACCCAGTACTTC. Its protein product is CASSLAGQGLETQYF.